Described below is a single T cell receptor beta chain sequence and its context. What antigen it recognizes has not been identified. There are no base qualities to consult, and no much larger clone falls within one base. The cohort consisted of 666 healthy bone marrow donors. At the time of sampling, every cohort member was nominally healthy, though immune exposures that went unrecorded were likely present. The donor tested CMV seropositive and was one of the 289 seropositive cohort members. A peripheral blood sample was collected from each donor, and TCR beta sequencing was performed on peripheral blood mononuclear cells. Genomic DNA extraction from the blood cell samples was performed with the Qiagen DNeasy Blood Extraction Kit. These data come from a study of cytomegalovirus exposure and HLA in healthy donors (dated by TCRdb to 2016 to 2017). A note on the overall study: An earlier analysis of approximately 550 of the donors reported approximately 300 Gb of sequence data and 100 million to 130 million unique TCR beta sequences from roughly 180 million T cells. Rather than using new phenotypic data, the later analysis identified candidate immune exposures from TCR beta sequences and from how often those sequences occurred across donors. High-throughput TCR immunosequencing, statistical association of individual TCRs with disease status, and machine learning were combined to predict cytomegalovirus infection status. A later analysis re-analyzed previously published TCR beta repertoires from 500 to 700 donors and added high-resolution HLA genotyping to study TCR occurrence patterns. An earlier analysis of a few hundred of the donors applied high-throughput TCR beta sequencing to assess whether each TCR beta V gene segment acted as functional or pseudogenic. The number of typed donors differed by locus: 629-630 for A, B, C, DRB1 and DQB1; 500 to 550 for DQA1; 606 for DPA1; and roughly 490 for DPB1. Both class I and class II loci were covered by HLA typing, at four-digit resolution. All discovery cohort repertoires had been generated using a single sequencing platform. The T cell repertoires of some 700 subjects were profiled by immunosequencing and related to cytomegalovirus serostatus. Donor age, sex, ethnicity and CMV serostatus were collected together with the repertoire data. Of the roughly 410 genotyped donors, 70% to 90% were placed in the genetic ancestry cluster associated with self-reported Caucasian donors. The study was designed to test whether signatures of past pathogen exposure could be identified by cataloging public T cell receptors. A later genetic analysis took genome-wide SNP genotypes for about three fifths of the roughly 700 donors and used that subset as a discovery cohort. Across roughly 420 genotyped donors of the cohort, an average of about 240,000 unique TCR beta nucleotide sequences per donor were sequenced, and around 20% of those sequences were non-productive. In addition to the first cohort of several hundred subjects, a separate validation cohort of 120 different subjects was used. A few DR-DQ haplotypes were treated as single units for association and clustering because of strong linkage in the cohort. About 310 gigabases of sequencing data and approximately 84 million unique TCR sequences were included in an early release covering about 620 HLA-typed donors.

Paper-wide results and their limitations: Most TCR sequences were seen in very few donors, while some public TCRs were found in many individuals. In a later analysis, the rate of TCR association differed among HLA loci, with DRB1 alleles having the most associated TCRs and HLA-C alleles having the fewest. This cohort had only TCR beta chains sequenced, and the lack of alpha or paired-chain data limited which features could be detected. In the study, about 150 TCR beta chains were listed as associated with cytomegalovirus. A group of highly shared sequence variants was considered likely to be a technical artifact of the sequencing pipeline. V-gene and J-gene trimming of TCR beta chains was associated with a missense DCLRE1C variant in a later genetic analysis, and the association was replicated in an independent cohort. CMV serostatus was the only immune exposure information available for the cohort. In a later analysis, about 16,000 TCR beta sequences were associated with specific HLA alleles at a false discovery rate of 0.05. Roughly uniform sequencing depth across donors was assumed in presence/absence analyses, although this assumption may not hold. Broadly in line with IMGT annotations, most TCR beta V segments showed up in productive rearrangements about 90% or about 30% of the time in an earlier analysis of approximately 600 of the donors. The classifier was reported to diagnose cytomegalovirus status with high specificity and sensitivity in both the original and validation cohorts. When HLA alleles, especially DR and DQ, strongly co-occurred, TCR associations were difficult to assign to individual alleles. Compared with equally common non-associated chains, HLA-associated TCR beta chains in a later analysis were more clonally expanded and had lower generation probabilities. According to a later analysis, parvovirus B19, influenza, CMV and Epstein-Barr virus appeared linked to several top co-occurrence clusters. The 87-base-pair reads could not distinguish some IMGT-functional V segments, including TRBV6-2 and TRBV6-3, so those segments were excluded. A further reported finding was that TCR beta sequences accurately predicted the HLA-A and HLA-B alleles for most subjects in the first cohort. Linkage disequilibrium might explain the correlated functional status among segregating V segments, but an unknown experimental factor could not be excluded. Because some donors lacked HLA typing at each locus, the association tests relied only on the typed subset. It was suggested by the authors that the approach could potentially be generalized to other disease states and immunological phenotypes. In a later analysis, most CMV-associated TCR beta chains were found to appear HLA-restricted, with HLA associations seemingly driven largely by CMV exposure. Because counts were too low, about 18 rarely observed V segments, including chromosome 9 orphons, were excluded from the earlier analysis of some 540 of the donors. Compared with the approximately 710-donor mean, donors in an Asian-associated ancestry cluster had fewer N-insertions in productive TCRs, according to a later genetic analysis. In vitro tests confirmed that a few of the cytomegalovirus-associated TCR beta chains recognize cytomegalovirus antigens.

The library was generated by the immunoSEQ multiplex PCR assay. For the multiplex PCR, a mixture combining 60 forward primers for TCR Vbeta segments and 13 reverse primers for TCR Jbeta segments was used. Amplification of the CDR3 region of rearranged TCR beta genes was performed with a multiplex PCR assay on genomic DNA. The amplified TCR beta libraries were sequenced on the Illumina HiSeq System as 87-base-pair reads. The paper's data handling went like this. In a later analysis, roughly 80 million unique TCR beta chains were counted across the approximately 670 repertoires, and approximately 11 million of these chains were shared by at least two donors. Raw reads were error-corrected and collapsed into unique sequences by a nearest-neighbor algorithm in which closely related sequences were merged to remove PCR and sequencing errors. Alignment of CDR3 sequences to IMGT reference sequences was used to assign V, D and J gene segments. Each retained sequence needed at least a six-nucleotide match to both a V gene segment and a J gene segment. A rearrangement was called productive if the CDR3 had no stop codons and remained in frame with V and J, and every other rearrangement was called non-productive. Following IMGT convention, CDR3 was defined as the stretch from the second conserved V-encoded cysteine to the conserved J-encoded phenylalanine. Sequences without an unambiguous match to a single V gene segment were excluded from the earlier analysis of about 630 of the donors. An earlier analysis of over 450 of the donors classified V segments as functional when productive rearrangements were above 56.7% and as segregating when the standard deviation between donors was above 5%. To diagnose cytomegalovirus status from the catalog of TCR beta chain sequences, a statistical classification framework was built. In a later analysis, V and J genes were assigned by comparing TCR nucleotide sequences against IMGT/GENE-DB human TR gene sequences. A later analysis assigned CDR3 sequences and most-parsimonious VDJ recombination scenarios with the TCRdist pipeline. A later analysis defined each TCR beta chain by its CDR3 amino acid sequence plus V-gene family, and excluded reads lacking a unique V-gene family. To address suspected cross-contamination and a sequencing artifact, a later analysis removed 450 to 700 highly shared, low-generation-probability nucleotide sequences. In a later analysis, a clonal expansion index was calculated for each public chain from normalized within-repertoire ranks of inferred template counts. In a later analysis, generation probabilities were computed using a VDJ recombination model fitted to out-of-frame rearrangements, and the results were checked against IGoR. In a later analysis, hypergeometric tests were used to score TCR-TCR, TCR-HLA and TCR-CMV co-occurrence, with a repertoire-size bias correction applied to TCR pairs. False discovery rates were estimated in a later analysis by permuting HLA or CMV assignments 20 times. In a later analysis, co-occurring TCRs were grouped using DBSCAN, and TCRdist sequence similarity was added for clustering within HLA-allele-positive subsets. Repertoires with fewer than 30,000 or more than 120,000 public chains were left out of co-occurrence clustering, as were about five repertoires with anomalous nucleotide sharing. In TCRdb, the immuneACCESS table is reduced to in-frame sequences with V and J assigned. These tables do not hold every clone; where another copy was compared, an unresolved V gene accounts for under half, and the others remain unexplained. V and J calls and clone size are copied from that table; D and trimming were computed from the DNA. The sample includes over 95,000 clones, with 70% to 80% observed a single time. The top ten constitute about 5.4% of the sample.

The junction carries 8 bases between V and J, which are trimmed by 5 bases and 3 bases respectively. From a lookup of the germline V gene (reference sequence), CDR1 and CDR2 are MNHEY and SMNVEV. Including the terminal cysteine and phenylalanine, the CDR3 comprises 13 residues. Of all the DNA, just the CDR3 is kept, 39 bases in frame from base 1. This sequence was found in a woman in her 30s in good health and CMV-seropositive. Sequencing used PBMCs. In this chain, TRBV27 is recombined with TRBJ2-1; too little of a D gene remains to name it. The sequenced DNA is TGTGCCAGCAGTGCGGTCCTCTACAATGAGCAGTTCTTC. Protein translation: CASSAVLYNEQFF.